This TCR beta chain was captured in a study of blood T cell repertoires in COVID-19. Germline values: CDR1 LNHDA, CDR2 SQIVND (reference sequence). Between the trimmed V and J ends, which lost 6 bases and 7 bases, there was a span of 12 bases. The length of the CDR3 is 12 residues. Per the study methods: Estimation of nucleated cell counts was performed using reference gene primer amplification. Repertoires were generated with immunoSEQ multiplex PCR, while TCRdb's copy carries only in-frame clones and drops some. D and trimming were read from the DNA, whereas the V and J calls and clone size are those reported in that table. The profile shows around 180,000 clones, under 90% of them singletons. This clone was recorded once.

The receptor's source is a woman older than 75 with active or convalescent COVID-19. The chain combines TRBV19 with TRBJ1-1; maybe TRBD1 (5 bases). Sequenced: peripheral blood. The CDR3 here is CASRARGDEAFF. The CDR3 region has the DNA TGTGCCAGTAGAGCTCGGGGGGATGAAGCTTTCTTT.